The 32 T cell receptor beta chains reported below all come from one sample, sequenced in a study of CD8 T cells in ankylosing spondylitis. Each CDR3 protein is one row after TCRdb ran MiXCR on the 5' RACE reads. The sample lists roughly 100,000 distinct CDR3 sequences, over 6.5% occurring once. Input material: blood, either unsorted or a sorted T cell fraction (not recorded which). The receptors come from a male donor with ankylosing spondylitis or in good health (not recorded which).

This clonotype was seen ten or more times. The CDR3 region has the DNA TGCAGTGCAGGACCGATGAGCTCCTATAATTCACCCCTCCACTTT. Translating gives CSAGPMSSYNSPLHF. This chain joins TRBV20-1 and TRBJ1-6, with D uncertain. This CDR3 comprises 15 residues. With 6 bases removed from V and 0 bases from J, the gap between germline ends came to 12 bases. The germline V gene encodes CDR1 DFQATT and CDR2 SNEGSKA (reference sequence).

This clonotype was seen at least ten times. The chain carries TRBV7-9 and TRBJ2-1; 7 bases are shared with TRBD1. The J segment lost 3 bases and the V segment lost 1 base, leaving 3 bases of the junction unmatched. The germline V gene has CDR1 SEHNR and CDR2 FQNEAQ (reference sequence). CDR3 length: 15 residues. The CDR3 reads CASSLGDSRYNEQFF. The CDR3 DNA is TGTGCCAGCAGCTTAGGGGACAGTCGCTACAATGAGCAGTTCTTC.

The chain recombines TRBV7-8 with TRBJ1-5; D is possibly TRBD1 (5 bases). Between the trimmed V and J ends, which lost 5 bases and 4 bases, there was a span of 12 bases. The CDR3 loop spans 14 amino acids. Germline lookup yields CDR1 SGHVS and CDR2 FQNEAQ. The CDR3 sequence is CASSHTWGNQPQHF. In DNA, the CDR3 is TGTGCCAGCAGCCACACCTGGGGGAATCAGCCCCAGCATTTT. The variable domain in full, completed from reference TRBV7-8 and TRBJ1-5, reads GAGVSQSPRYKVAKRGQDVALRCDPISGHVSLFWYQQALGQGPEFLTYFQNEAQLDKSGLPSDRFFAERPEGSVSTLKIQRTQQEDSAVYLCASSHTWGNQPQHFGDGTRLSIL.

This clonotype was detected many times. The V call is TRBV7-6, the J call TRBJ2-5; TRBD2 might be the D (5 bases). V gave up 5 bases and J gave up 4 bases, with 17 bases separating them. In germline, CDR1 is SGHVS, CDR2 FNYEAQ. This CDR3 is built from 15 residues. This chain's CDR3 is CASSPRGKIGETQYF. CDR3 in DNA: TGTGCCAGCAGCCCAAGAGGGAAGATCGGAGAGACCCAGTACTTC.

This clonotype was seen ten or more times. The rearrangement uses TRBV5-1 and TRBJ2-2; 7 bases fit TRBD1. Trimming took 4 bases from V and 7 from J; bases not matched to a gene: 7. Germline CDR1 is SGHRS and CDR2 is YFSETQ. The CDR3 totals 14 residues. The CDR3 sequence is CASSPTGVDGELFF. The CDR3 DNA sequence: TGCGCCAGCAGCCCCACAGGGGTCGACGGGGAGCTGTTTTTT.

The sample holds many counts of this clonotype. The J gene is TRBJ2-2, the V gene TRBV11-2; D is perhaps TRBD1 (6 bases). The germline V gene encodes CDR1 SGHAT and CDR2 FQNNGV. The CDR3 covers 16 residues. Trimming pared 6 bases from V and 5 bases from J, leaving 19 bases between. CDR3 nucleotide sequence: TGTGCCAGCAGGATGGACCGATCAGGGGTGACCGGGGAGCTGTTTTTT. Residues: CASRMDRSGVTGELFF.

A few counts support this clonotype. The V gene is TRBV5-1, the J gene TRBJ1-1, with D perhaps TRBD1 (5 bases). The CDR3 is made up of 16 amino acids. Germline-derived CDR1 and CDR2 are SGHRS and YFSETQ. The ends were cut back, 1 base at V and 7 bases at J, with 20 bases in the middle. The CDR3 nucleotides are TGCGCCAGCAGCTTGCCCGGCAGGGTGTTGGGCCGTGAAGCTTTCTTT. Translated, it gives CASSLPGRVLGREAFF.

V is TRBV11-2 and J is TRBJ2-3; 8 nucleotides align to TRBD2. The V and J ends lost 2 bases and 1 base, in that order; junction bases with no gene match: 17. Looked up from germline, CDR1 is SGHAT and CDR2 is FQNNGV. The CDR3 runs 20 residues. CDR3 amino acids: CASSLRGGKGLVFGTDTQYF. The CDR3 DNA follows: TGTGCCAGCAGCTTAAGGGGCGGGAAGGGACTAGTCTTTGGCACAGATACGCAGTATTTT.

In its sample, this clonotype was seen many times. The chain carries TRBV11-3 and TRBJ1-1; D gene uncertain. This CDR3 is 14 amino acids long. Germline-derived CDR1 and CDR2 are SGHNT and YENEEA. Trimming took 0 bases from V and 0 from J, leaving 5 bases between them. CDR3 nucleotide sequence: TGTGCCAGCAGCTTAGACAGCATGAACACTGAAGCTTTCTTT. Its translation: CASSLDSMNTEAFF.

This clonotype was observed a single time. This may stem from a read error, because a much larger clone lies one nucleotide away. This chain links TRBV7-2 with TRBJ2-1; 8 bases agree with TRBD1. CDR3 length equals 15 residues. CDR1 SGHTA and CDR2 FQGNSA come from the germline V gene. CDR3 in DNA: TGTGCCAGCAGCTCAAGTTGGGACAGGTACAATGAGCGGTTCTTC. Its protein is CASSSSWDRYNERFF.

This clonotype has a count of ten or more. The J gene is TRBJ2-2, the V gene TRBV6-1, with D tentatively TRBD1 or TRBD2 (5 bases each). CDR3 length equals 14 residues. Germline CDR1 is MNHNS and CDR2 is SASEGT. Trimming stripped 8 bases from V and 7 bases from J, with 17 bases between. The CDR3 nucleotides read TGTGCCAGCGCCGGGACCCCTTACGGCGGGGAGCTGTTTTTT. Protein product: CASAGTPYGGELFF.

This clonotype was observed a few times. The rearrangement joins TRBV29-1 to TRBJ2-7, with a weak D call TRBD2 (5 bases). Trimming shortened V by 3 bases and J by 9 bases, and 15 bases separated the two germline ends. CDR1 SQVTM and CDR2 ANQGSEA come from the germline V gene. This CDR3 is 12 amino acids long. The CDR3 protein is CSVESLGGVQYF. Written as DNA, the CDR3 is TGCAGCGTTGAGTCTCTAGGAGGAGTGCAGTACTTC.

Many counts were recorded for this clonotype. The DNA for the CDR3 is TGTGCCAGCAGCCCCGAGGAGCTCTCCTTCACCGGGGAGCTGTTTTTT. It specifies CASSPEELSFTGELFF. The chain combines TRBV4-2 with TRBJ2-2; no firm D call. CDR1 is LGHNA, CDR2 YNFKEQ, per germline. CDR3 length: 16 residues. Between the trimmed V and J ends, which lost 4 bases and 4 bases, there was a span of 16 bases.

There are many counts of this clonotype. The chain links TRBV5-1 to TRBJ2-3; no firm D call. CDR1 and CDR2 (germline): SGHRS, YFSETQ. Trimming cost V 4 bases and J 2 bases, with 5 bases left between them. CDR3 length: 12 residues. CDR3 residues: CASSTDTDTQYF. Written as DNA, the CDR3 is TGCGCCAGCAGCACGGACACAGATACGCAGTATTTT.

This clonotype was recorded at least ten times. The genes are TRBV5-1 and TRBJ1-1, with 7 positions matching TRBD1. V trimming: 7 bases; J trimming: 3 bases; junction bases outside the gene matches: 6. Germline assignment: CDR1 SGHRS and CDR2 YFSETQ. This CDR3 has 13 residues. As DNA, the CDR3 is TGCGCCAGCGGACGCACAGGGGACACTGAAGCTTTCTTT. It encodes CASGRTGDTEAFF.

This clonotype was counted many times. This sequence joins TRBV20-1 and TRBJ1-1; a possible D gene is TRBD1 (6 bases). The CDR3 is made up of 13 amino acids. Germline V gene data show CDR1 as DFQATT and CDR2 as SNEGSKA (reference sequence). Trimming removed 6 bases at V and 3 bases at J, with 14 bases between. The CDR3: CSARKGGDTEAFF. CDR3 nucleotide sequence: TGCAGTGCCAGAAAAGGGGGAGACACTGAAGCTTTCTTT.

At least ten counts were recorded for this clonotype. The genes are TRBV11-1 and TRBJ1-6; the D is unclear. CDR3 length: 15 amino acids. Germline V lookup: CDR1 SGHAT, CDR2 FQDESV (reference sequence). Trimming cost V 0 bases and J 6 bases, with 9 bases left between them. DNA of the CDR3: TGTGCCAGCAGCTTAGCTGGGAGTCTTAATTCACCCCTCCACTTT. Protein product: CASSLAGSLNSPLHF.

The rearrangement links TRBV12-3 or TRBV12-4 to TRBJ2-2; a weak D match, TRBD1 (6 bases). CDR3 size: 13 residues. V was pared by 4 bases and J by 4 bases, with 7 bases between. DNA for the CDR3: TGTGCCAGCAGTTACAGGGTCACCGGGGAGCTGTTTTTT. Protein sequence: CASSYRVTGELFF.

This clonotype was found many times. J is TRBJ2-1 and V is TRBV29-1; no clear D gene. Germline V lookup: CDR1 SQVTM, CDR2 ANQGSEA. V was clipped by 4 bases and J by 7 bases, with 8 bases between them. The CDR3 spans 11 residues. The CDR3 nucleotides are TGCAGCGTTGGTCGGCGGAATGAGCAGTTCTTC. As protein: CSVGRRNEQFF.

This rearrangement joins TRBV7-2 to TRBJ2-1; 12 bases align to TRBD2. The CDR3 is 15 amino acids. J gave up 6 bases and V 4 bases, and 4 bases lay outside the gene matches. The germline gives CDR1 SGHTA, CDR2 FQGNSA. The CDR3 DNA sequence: TGTGCCAGCAGCTACGGACTAGCGGGGACCAATGAGCAGTTCTTC. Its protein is CASSYGLAGTNEQFF.

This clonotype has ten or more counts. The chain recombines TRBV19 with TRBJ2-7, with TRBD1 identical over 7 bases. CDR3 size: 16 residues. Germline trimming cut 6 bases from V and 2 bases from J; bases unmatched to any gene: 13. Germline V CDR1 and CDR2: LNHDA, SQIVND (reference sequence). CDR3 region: CASSPIWGQSTYEQYF. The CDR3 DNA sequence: TGTGCCAGTAGCCCTATATGGGGACAGTCCACCTACGAGCAGTACTTC. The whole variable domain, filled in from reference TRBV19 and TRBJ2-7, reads DGGITQSPKYLFRKEGQNVTLSCEQNLNHDAMYWYRQDPGQGLRLIYYSQIVNDFQKGDIAEGYSVSREKKESFPLTVTSAQKNPTAFYLCASSPIWGQSTYEQYFGPGTRLTVT.

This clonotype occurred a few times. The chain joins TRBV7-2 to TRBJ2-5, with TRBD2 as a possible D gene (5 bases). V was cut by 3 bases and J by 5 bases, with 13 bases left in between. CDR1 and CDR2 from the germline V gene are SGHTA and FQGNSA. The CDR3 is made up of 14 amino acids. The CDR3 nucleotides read TGTGCCAGCAGCTTTCAACGGGGTGGGGAGACCCAGTACTTC. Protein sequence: CASSFQRGGETQYF. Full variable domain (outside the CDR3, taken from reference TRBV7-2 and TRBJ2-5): GAGVSQSPSNKVTEKGKDVELRCDPISGHTALYWYRQSLGQGLEFLIYFQGNSAPDKSGLPSDRFSAERTGGSVSTLTIQRTQQEDSAVYLCASSFQRGGETQYFGPGTRLLVL.

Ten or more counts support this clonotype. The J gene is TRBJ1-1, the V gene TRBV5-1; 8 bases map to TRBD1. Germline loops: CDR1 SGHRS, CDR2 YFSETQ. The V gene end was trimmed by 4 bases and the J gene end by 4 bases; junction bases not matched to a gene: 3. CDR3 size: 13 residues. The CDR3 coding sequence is TGCGCCAGCAGCCTCGGGACAGGCACTGAAGCTTTCTTT. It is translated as CASSLGTGTEAFF.

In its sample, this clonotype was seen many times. The CDR3 region has the DNA TGCGCCAGCAGCGTGACAGGCATTTTAGAGGAGCAGTACTTC. Translated: CASSVTGILEEQYF. The chain joins TRBV5-1 to TRBJ2-7; D is perhaps TRBD1 (6 bases). The V gene's germline CDR1 is SGHRS and CDR2 YFSETQ. Trimming took off 4 bases at V and 7 bases at J, with 18 bases between the two ends. The CDR3 runs to 14 residues.

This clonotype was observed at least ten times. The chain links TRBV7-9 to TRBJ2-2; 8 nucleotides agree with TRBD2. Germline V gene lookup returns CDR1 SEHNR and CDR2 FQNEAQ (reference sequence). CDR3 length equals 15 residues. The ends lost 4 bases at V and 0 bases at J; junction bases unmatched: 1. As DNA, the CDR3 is TGTGCCAGCAGCTCCGGGGGGGCGAACACCGGGGAGCTGTTTTTT. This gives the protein CASSSGGANTGELFF.

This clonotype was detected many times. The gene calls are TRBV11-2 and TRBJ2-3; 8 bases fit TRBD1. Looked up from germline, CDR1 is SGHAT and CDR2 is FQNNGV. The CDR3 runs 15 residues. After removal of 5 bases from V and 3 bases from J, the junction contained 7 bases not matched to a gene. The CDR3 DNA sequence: TGTGCCAGCAGCACCGGGACAGGCCTTACAGATACGCAGTATTTT. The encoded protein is CASSTGTGLTDTQYF.

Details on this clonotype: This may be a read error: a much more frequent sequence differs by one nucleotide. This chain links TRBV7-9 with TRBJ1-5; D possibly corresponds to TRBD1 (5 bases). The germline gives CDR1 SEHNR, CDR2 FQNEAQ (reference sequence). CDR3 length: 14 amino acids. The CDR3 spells CASSDGGINRPQHF. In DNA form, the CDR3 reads TGTGCCAGCAGCGATGGGGGAATTAATCGGCCCCAGCATTTT.

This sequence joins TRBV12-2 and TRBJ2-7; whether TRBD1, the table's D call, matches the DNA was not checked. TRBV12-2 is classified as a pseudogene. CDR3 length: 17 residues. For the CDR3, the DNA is TGTGCAAGACTTAGGGGGACAGGGGGCGGTGGAGGCCACGAGCAGTACTTC. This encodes CARLRGTGGGGGHEQYF.

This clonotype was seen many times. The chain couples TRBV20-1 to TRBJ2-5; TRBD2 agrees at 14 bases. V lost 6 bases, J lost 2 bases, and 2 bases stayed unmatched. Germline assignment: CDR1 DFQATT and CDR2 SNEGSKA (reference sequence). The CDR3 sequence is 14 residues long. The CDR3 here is CSAGTSGGQETQYF. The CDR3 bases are TGCAGTGCCGGGACTAGCGGGGGACAAGAGACCCAGTACTTC.

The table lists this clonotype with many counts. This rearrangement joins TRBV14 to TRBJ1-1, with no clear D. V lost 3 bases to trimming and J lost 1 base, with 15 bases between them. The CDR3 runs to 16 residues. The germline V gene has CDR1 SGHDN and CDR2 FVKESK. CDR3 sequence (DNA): TGTGCCAGCAGCCACCCCGACATTACTGGGAACACTGAAGCTTTCTTT. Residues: CASSHPDITGNTEAFF.

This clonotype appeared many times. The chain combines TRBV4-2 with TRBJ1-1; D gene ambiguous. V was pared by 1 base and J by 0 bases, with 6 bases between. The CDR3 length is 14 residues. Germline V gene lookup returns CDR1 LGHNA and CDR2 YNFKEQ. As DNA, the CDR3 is TGTGCCAGCAGCCAAGTCTCGGTGAACACTGAAGCTTTCTTT. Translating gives CASSQVSVNTEAFF.

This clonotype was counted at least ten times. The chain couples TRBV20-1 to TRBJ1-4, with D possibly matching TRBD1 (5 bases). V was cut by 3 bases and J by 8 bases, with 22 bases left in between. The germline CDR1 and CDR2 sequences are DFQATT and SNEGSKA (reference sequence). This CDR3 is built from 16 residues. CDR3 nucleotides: TGCAGTGCTAGTCCCCAGTGGGCAGGGATTAGCGAAAAACTGTTTTTT. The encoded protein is CSASPQWAGISEKLFF.